This is a list of T cell receptor beta chains from one sample in a study of CD8 T cells in Susac syndrome. TCRdb redid the calling of the immunoSEQ multiplex PCR reads with MiXCR, one entry per CDR3 protein. The sample consists of under 55,000 distinct CDR3 sequences, 93% of them appearing once. Sequenced material: CD8+ T cells from PBMCs. Source of these receptors: a human donor with multiple sclerosis. Each CDR3 is given with its conserved first and last residue. The D gene is left open where the match is weak. Rows may omit the clone size; those that give it use once, few, many or a size class.

cdr3_aa cdr3_nt j_call d_call v_call clone_size
CASSDGTVGELFF TGTGCCAGCAGTGACGGGACGGTCGGGGAGCTGTTTTTT TRBJ2-2 NA TRBV6-4 NA
CSAALNLAYEQYF TGCAGTGCTGCCCTTAACCTTGCCTACGAGCAGTACTTC TRBJ2-7 NA TRBV20-1 NA
CASSQGGFQETQYF TGCGCCAGCAGCCAAGGGGGCTTCCAAGAGACCCAGTACTTC TRBJ2-5 NA TRBV4-1 NA
CASSYSLNNEQFF TGTGCCAGCAGTTACTCCCTGAACAATGAGCAGTTCTTC TRBJ2-1 NA TRBV28 once
CATGGEYSNQPQHF TGTGCCACTGGGGGAGAATATAGCAATCAGCCCCAGCATTTT TRBJ1-5 NA TRBV19 NA
CASSLGTVSETQYF TGTGCCAGCAGCTTAGGCACAGTATCAGAGACCCAGTACTTC TRBJ2-5 NA TRBV13 NA
CASSSGQKNTEAFF TGTGCCAGCAGTTCAGGACAGAAGAACACTGAAGCTTTCTTT TRBJ1-1 NA TRBV27 NA
CASSLPGPSYEQYF TGTGCCAGCAGCCTCCCGGGGCCGTCCTACGAGCAGTACTTC TRBJ2-7 NA TRBV11-3 NA
CASSEITGPNTGELFF TGTGCCAGCAGTGAGATAACAGGGCCAAACACCGGGGAGCTGTTTTTT TRBJ2-2 NA TRBV2 NA
CASSLNPWGGQETQYF TGTGCCAGCAGTTTAAATCCGTGGGGGGGCCAAGAGACCCAGTACTTC TRBJ2-5 TRBD2 TRBV27 once
CASSLVTWQGLEVELFF TGTGCCAGCAGCTTAGTCACGTGGCAGGGGTTAGAAGTGGAGCTGTTTTTT TRBJ2-2 NA TRBV7-8 NA
CASSQVKTHHNEQFF TGTGCCAGCAGCCAAGTCAAGACTCATCACAATGAGCAGTTCTTC TRBJ2-1 NA TRBV3-1 once
CAWSVGAGNTEAFF TGTGCCTGGAGTGTTGGGGCCGGGAACACTGAAGCTTTCTTT TRBJ1-1 NA TRBV30 NA
CASSYSGESVYEQYF TGTGCCAGCAGTTACTCAGGGGAGAGTGTCTACGAGCAGTACTTC TRBJ2-7 NA TRBV6-5 NA
CAWSPVNTEAFF TGTGCCTGGAGTCCAGTGAACACTGAAGCTTTCTTT TRBJ1-1 NA TRBV30 NA
CASTLGEGPYNEQFF TGTGCCAGCACCCTGGGAGAAGGACCTTACAATGAGCAGTTCTTC TRBJ2-1 NA TRBV6-1 NA
CASSPDWDGANTGELFF TGCGCCAGCAGCCCGGATTGGGACGGCGCGAACACCGGGGAGCTGTTTTTT TRBJ2-2 NA TRBV4-3 once
CASSQDNPEPDQPQHF TGCGCCAGCAGCCAAGATAACCCAGAGCCCGATCAGCCCCAGCATTTT TRBJ1-5 NA TRBV4-3 NA
CSARDLGQGAREYEQYF TGCAGTGCTAGAGATCTGGGACAGGGGGCCCGTGAATACGAGCAGTACTTC TRBJ2-7 TRBD1 TRBV20-1 NA
CASSQEFRVGGGSYNEQFF TGTGCCAGCAGCCAAGAATTCAGGGTCGGGGGGGGAAGTTACAATGAGCAGTTCTTC TRBJ2-1 TRBD2 TRBV3-1 NA
CASSPEGYGYTF TGTGCCAGCAGCCCTGAGGGCTATGGCTACACCTTC TRBJ1-2 NA TRBV12-3/TRBV12-4 NA
CASRSRDRLDGYTF TGTGCCAGCAGGTCCCGGGACAGGTTAGATGGCTACACCTTC TRBJ1-2 TRBD1 TRBV28 NA
CASSSHYDSEAFF TGTGCCAGCAGTTCGCATTATGACAGTGAAGCTTTCTTT TRBJ1-1 NA TRBV28 NA
CASSVQVTWNEQYF TGTGCCAGCAGTGTACAGGTTACTTGGAACGAGCAGTACTTC TRBJ2-7 NA TRBV12-3/TRBV12-4 NA
CASSTGGDTEAFF TGTGCCAGCAGCACAGGGGGGGACACTGAAGCTTTCTTT TRBJ1-1 TRBD1 TRBV9 NA
CASSPFYGYTF TGTGCCAGCTCACCCTTCTATGGCTACACCTTC TRBJ1-2 NA TRBV18 NA
CASSEEGRKVGELFF TGTGCCAGCAGTGAAGAGGGGCGAAAGGTCGGGGAGCTGTTTTTT TRBJ2-2 NA TRBV2 NA
CASRFSGGDIQTQYF TGTGCCAGTAGGTTTAGCGGGGGGGACATCCAAACGCAGTATTTT TRBJ2-3 TRBD2 TRBV19 NA
CATSDFPGETQYF TGTGCCACCAGTGATTTCCCGGGAGAGACCCAGTACTTC TRBJ2-5 NA TRBV24-1 NA
CASSEVLSTGELFF TGTGCCAGCAGTGAAGTTCTGAGCACCGGGGAGCTGTTTTTT TRBJ2-2 NA TRBV2 NA
CSAREEGAAFF TGCAGTGCTAGAGAGGAGGGCGCGGCTTTCTTT TRBJ1-1 NA TRBV20-1 NA
CASSLTVAGAPEAFF TGTGCCAGCAGCTTAACGGTTGCCGGGGCTCCTGAAGCTTTCTTT TRBJ1-1 NA TRBV7-3 NA
CASSPTSLAAPSLNEQFF TGTGCCAGCAGTCCTACGTCTCTAGCGGCCCCGTCCCTTAATGAGCAGTTCTTC TRBJ2-1 TRBD2 TRBV2 NA
CASSDPAMGDEGEKLFF TGTGCCAGCAGCGACCCGGCAATGGGAGACGAAGGCGAAAAACTGTTTTTT TRBJ1-4 NA TRBV3-1 NA
CASSLFSGVGKNEQFF TGTGCCAGCAGCTTATTTTCAGGGGTAGGTAAGAATGAGCAGTTCTTC TRBJ2-1 NA TRBV7-9 NA
CASSVANAGPTSTDTQYF TGTGCCAGCAGCGTAGCAAATGCGGGGCCTACTAGCACAGATACGCAGTATTTT TRBJ2-3 NA TRBV9 NA
CASSYGSYEQYF TGTGCCAGCAGCTACGGATCCTACGAGCAGTACTTC TRBJ2-7 NA TRBV7-2 NA
CATSREGGEQFF TGTGCCACCAGCAGAGAAGGGGGGGAGCAGTTCTTC TRBJ2-1 NA TRBV15 NA
CASSQVEGTETGELFF TGCGCCAGCAGCCAAGTAGAAGGGACGGAGACCGGGGAGCTGTTTTTT TRBJ2-2 NA TRBV4-1 NA
CASSHRPDPLGETNYGYTF TGTGCCAGCAGCCACCGACCCGACCCTTTGGGGGAAACTAACTATGGCTACACCTTC TRBJ1-2 NA TRBV7-7 NA
CASSLIRETPDTQYF TGTGCCAGCAGTTTAATCAGGGAAACCCCAGATACGCAGTATTTT TRBJ2-3 NA TRBV27 NA
CASGLVLRQKETQYF TGTGCTAGTGGTTTGGTACTCCGGCAGAAAGAGACCCAGTACTTC TRBJ2-5 NA TRBV12-5 NA
CASSFVQTLNTEAFF TGTGCCAGCAGTTTCGTACAGACCCTCAACACTGAAGCTTTCTTT TRBJ1-1 NA TRBV27 NA
CASSQEIGAGGRTDTQYF TGTGCCAGCAGCCAAGAAATCGGAGCGGGGGGGCGCACAGATACGCAGTATTTT TRBJ2-3 TRBD2 TRBV3-1 NA
CASWTGTGELFF TGTGCCAGCTGGACGGGGACCGGGGAGCTGTTTTTT TRBJ2-2 NA TRBV7-9 NA
CASSLAPRVIHQETQYF TGTGCCAGCAGCTTAGCGCCCAGGGTGATCCACCAAGAGACCCAGTACTTC TRBJ2-5 NA TRBV7-9 once
CASSYTVLGYEQYF TGTGCCAGCAGTTACACCGTACTGGGCTACGAGCAGTACTTC TRBJ2-7 NA TRBV27 NA
CSVWSRQGVYEQYF TGCAGCGTTTGGTCCAGACAGGGTGTCTACGAGCAGTACTTC TRBJ2-7 TRBD1 TRBV29-1 NA
CSVDRGESEQYF TGCAGCGTAGACAGGGGGGAGAGCGAGCAGTACTTC TRBJ2-7 TRBD1 TRBV29-1 NA
CASSLIGQGARGANVLTF TGTGCCAGCAGCTTGATCGGACAGGGGGCAAGAGGGGCCAACGTCCTGACTTTC TRBJ2-6 TRBD1 TRBV5-4 NA
CASSPSGQGRNEQYF TGTGCCAGCTCACCCTCTGGACAGGGGAGGAACGAGCAGTACTTC TRBJ2-7 TRBD1 TRBV18 NA
CASSHQTGYNSPLHF TGTGCCAGCAGCCACCAGACAGGTTATAATTCACCCCTCCACTTT TRBJ1-6 NA TRBV7-9 NA
CASSYSNTGTGSGYTF TGTGCCAGCAGTTACTCGAATACCGGGACAGGGAGCGGCTACACCTTC TRBJ1-2 TRBD1 TRBV6-6 NA
CASSLGANTEAFF TGTGCCAGTTCCCTTGGGGCGAACACTGAAGCTTTCTTT TRBJ1-1 NA TRBV19 once
CASSRGRTSYNEQFF TGTGCCAGCAGCCGCGGACGGACCTCCTACAATGAGCAGTTCTTC TRBJ2-1 NA TRBV9 NA
CASSQDGTENNEQFF TGCGCCAGCAGCCAAGATGGGACAGAGAACAATGAGCAGTTCTTC TRBJ2-1 TRBD1 TRBV4-3 NA